The source of this T cell receptor (beta chain) is a study of CD8+CD57+ T cells in acquired aplastic anemia. The overall study: Mean yield of DNA from sorted CD4+ and CD8+ cells was 3 to 3.5 ug. Researchers reported that healthy donors averaged about 9.8 million reads for CD4+ cells.

TCR beta VDJ and CDR3 were profiled, and genomic DNA was the template. TCRdb used MiXCR to reprocess the reads, holding one entry per CDR3 protein. The profile shows approximately 200,000 distinct CDR3 sequences, less than 65% of them singletons. Of note for this clonotype: Its matching antigen is unknown.

Study-wide findings and caveats: Sharing between patients and controls was observed for twenty-nine CD8+ CDR3 sequences. CD8+ Simpson's diversity in patients was not significantly different from that in controls.

The sequence derives from a human donor in good health, serving as a control. Source material: sorted CD4+, CD8+, or CD8+CD57+ T cells (not recorded which) from PBMCs.

The CDR3: CAISDSTGFNQETQYF. The CDR3 DNA reads as TGTGCCATCAGTGATTCCACAGGCTTTAACCAAGAGACCCAGTACTTC. The rearrangement uses TRBV10-3 and TRBJ2-5, with a weak D call TRBD1 (5 bases). Germline lookup yields CDR1 ENHRY and CDR2 SYGVKD. The CDR3 runs to 16 residues. The V end lost 3 bases, the J end lost 0 bases, and 14 bases lay between the germline ends.